This T cell receptor (beta chain) was retrieved from a study of CD8 T cells in ankylosing spondylitis. MiXCR, applied by TCRdb to the 5' RACE reads, yields one record per CDR3 protein. The table has around 300,000 distinct CDR3 sequences, less than 25% seen once. The CDR3 is made up of 13 amino acids. Germline-derived CDR1 and CDR2 are SGHTA and FQGNSA. This clonotype has a handful of counts. What it binds is unknown. A read error may produce the germline difference seen at one junction end. Findings of the study overall: A TCR beta motif of eight highly homologous variants appeared characteristic of ankylosing spondylitis blood. Prior literature has documented some motif variants in synovial fluid and blood from reactive arthritis. The authors reported significant enrichment of disease-linked clones in matched ankylosing spondylitis synovial fluid. A CD8+ phenotype characterized the disease-linked clones, which were relatively rare in peripheral blood.

This sequence joins TRBV7-2 and TRBJ2-2; D not resolved. This clonotype was sampled from a female donor with ankylosing spondylitis or in good health (not recorded which). The sequencing sample was made of blood, either unsorted or a sorted T cell fraction (not recorded which). For the CDR3, the DNA is TGTGCCAGCAGCTTAGCGAAGACCGGGGAGCTGTTTTTT. Its protein product is CASSLAKTGELFF.